The T cell receptor beta chain under discussion was sequenced for a study of cytomegalovirus exposure and HLA in healthy donors. For the study at large: An early data release held 70 million to 90 million unique TCRs from HLA-typed donors.

Notes on the study in general: Earlier findings revealed that most TCR beta V segments proved productive either about 87% or about 30% of the time. Later analysis suggested links between common viral pathogens and several top significant clusters.

A note on this clone: The antigen is undetermined.

Deletions cut 2 bases from V and 7 bases from J, with 21 bases between. The CDR3 totals 16 residues. The V gene's germline CDR1 is SGHRS and CDR2 YFSETQ. PCR amplification relied on 60 Vbeta primers (plus 13 Jbeta primers). Authors' data handling: Counted up in a later analysis, unique TCR beta chains came to some 75 million, with around 9.9 million shared. Using immunoSEQ multiplex PCR, the repertoire was profiled, and TCRdb retains in-frame clones only, with some absent. D and trimming were read from the DNA, whereas the V and J calls and clone size are those reported in that table. The sample lists roughly 62,000 clones, 77% seen once, with approximately 3.5% in the top ten.

The sequence derives from a woman in her thirties or forties in good health and CMV-seropositive. Sequenced input: PBMCs. The gene calls are TRBV5-1 and TRBJ2-5, with D maybe TRBD1 (6 bases). In nucleotides, the CDR3 is TGCGCCAGCAGCTTAGCTACCGTCAGGGGCCAGGGGACCCAGTACTTC. Translation gives CASSLATVRGQGTQYF. Drawing the rest from reference TRBV5-1 and TRBJ2-5, the complete variable domain is KAGVTQTPRYLIKTRGQQVTLSCSPISGHRSVSWYQQTPGQGLQFLFEYFSETQRNKGNFPGRFSGRQFSNSRSEMNVSTLELGDSALYLCASSLATVRGQGTQYFGPGTRLLVL.